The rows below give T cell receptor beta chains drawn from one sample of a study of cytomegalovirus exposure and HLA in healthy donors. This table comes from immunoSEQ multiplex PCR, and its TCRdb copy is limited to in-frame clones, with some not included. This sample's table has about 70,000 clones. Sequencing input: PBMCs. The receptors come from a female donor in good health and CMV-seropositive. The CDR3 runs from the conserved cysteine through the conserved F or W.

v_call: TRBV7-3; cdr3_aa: CASSLNTVQRSPLHF
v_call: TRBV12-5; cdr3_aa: CASGLTLSYNEQFF
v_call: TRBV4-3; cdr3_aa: CASSQWGGDTEAFF
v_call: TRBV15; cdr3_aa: CATSSSQTGETQYF
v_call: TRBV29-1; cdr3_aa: CSVEQPSSYEQYF
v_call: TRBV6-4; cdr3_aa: CASSNRSGTGSYEQYF
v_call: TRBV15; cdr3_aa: CATSRDQGAYQPQHF
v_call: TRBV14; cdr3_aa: CASSQYRQDSYEQYF
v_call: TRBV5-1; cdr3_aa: CASSLDARNTEAFF
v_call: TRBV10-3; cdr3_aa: CAISEVGELAGPDTQYF
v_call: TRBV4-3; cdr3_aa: CASSQGGRTGGELFF
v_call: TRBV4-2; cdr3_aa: CASSQAGGGLAAGELFF
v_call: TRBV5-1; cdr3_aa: CASSLAFPYTGELFF
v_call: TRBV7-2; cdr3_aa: CATQEYNEQFF
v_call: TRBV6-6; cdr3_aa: CASSYPGNSNYGYTF
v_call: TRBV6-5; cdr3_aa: CASSPRTGDQPQHF
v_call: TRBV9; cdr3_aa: CASSVGDRSYTGELFF
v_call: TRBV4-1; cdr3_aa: CASSQDSTASGANVLTF
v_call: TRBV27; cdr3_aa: CASSFGQGRTGELFF
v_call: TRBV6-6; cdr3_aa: CASRSQGARSGELFF
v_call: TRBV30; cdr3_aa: CAWSKQGGTNEKLFF
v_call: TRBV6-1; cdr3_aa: CASIGGIDYGYTF
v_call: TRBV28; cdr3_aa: CASSSGQGDTEAFF
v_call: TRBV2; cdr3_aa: CASSSPVGGVETQYF
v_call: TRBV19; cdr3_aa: CASSLYREKLFF
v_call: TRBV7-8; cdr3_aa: CASSLEGQGNQPQHF
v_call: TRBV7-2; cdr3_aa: CASSVRGQVEAFF
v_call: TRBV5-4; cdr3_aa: CASSLETLQQGADGYTF
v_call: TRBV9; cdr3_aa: CASSLGGGQENTGELFF
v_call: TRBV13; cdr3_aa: CASSLGGTGYHEQYF
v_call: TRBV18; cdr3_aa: CASSPPGQGNYEQYF
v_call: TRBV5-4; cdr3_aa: CASSPGQGNYNEQFF
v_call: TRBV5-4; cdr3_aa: CASSLKLGVGTDTQYF
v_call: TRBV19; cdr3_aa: CASSTRTSGLTDTQYF
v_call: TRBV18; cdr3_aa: CASSPFGLYEQYF
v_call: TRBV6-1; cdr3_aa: CASGTGTGGSYEQYF
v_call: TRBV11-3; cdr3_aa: CASSLREEDTQYF
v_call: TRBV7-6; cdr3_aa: CASSLLGTGNTGELFF
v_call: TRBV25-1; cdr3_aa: CASTSQGGEKLFF
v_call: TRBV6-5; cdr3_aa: CASRELAGGSYEQYF
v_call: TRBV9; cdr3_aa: CASSLQSWNTEAFF
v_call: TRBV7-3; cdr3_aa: CASSLSGGPAYEQYF
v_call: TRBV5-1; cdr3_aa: CASSRGTGTGGDGYTF
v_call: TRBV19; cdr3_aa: CASSAAGQGSYEQYF
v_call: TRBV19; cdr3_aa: CASSKRATNEKLFF
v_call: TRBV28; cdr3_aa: CASSLTSAYEQYF